This T cell receptor (beta chain) was retrieved from a study of T cell responses to AZD1222 COVID-19 vaccine. Whole-study results and caveats: All repertoire sampling was performed exclusively after the peak T cell response.

Comments on this clone: Its target is unknown.

The length of the CDR3 is 13 residues. With 6 bases removed from V and 5 bases from J, the gap between germline ends came to 13 bases. Germline CDR1 reads LNHDA; CDR2 reads SQIVND (reference sequence). Generated by immunoSEQ multiplex PCR, the TCRdb table keeps only in-frame clones and is missing some. Of 170,000 or so clones listed, approximately 90% were seen once; the top ten hold approximately 3%. The chain joins TRBV19 to TRBJ2-5; unclear D gene. The sequencing here drew on peripheral blood, taken on day 0 of AZD1222 vaccination. The source is an adult in good health. CDR3 residues: CASSRSSAETQYF. CDR3 bases: TGTGCCAGTAGCCGCTCATCAGCCGAGACCCAGTACTTC.